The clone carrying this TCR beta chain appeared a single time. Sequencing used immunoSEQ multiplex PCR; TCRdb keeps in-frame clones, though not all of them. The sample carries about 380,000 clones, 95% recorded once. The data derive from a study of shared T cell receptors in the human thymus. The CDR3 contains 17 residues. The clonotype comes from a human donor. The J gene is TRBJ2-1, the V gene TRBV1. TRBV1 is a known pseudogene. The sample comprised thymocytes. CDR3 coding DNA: TGCACCAGCAGCCAGACAGCGTGGGGGAGCTCCTACAATGAGCAGTTCTTC. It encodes CTSSQTAWGSSYNEQFF.